These 7 T cell receptor beta chains came from one sample sequenced in a study of OX40 agonist ivuxolimab in advanced cancers. Some clones are missing from TCRdb's copy, which holds only in-frame ones; the method was immunoSEQ multiplex PCR. The repertoire holds approximately 70,000 clones, with roughly 87% as singletons. Sequenced material: CD4+ or CD8+ T cells sorted from blood, taken in a trial of the OX40 agonist ivuxolimab. These TCRs come from an adult with an advanced solid tumor such as melanoma, head and neck, liver or kidney cancer.

This clone was recorded a few times. The chain uses TRBV6-5 and TRBJ2-5; D is perhaps TRBD2 (6 bases). V lost 0 bases, J lost 7 bases, and 15 bases lay in between. CDR3 length: 15 residues. Germline V lookup: CDR1 MNHEY, CDR2 SVGAGI. The CDR3 region is CASSYSLGGKRTQYF. CDR3 in DNA: TGTGCCAGCAGTTACTCCCTGGGGGGAAAGAGGACCCAGTACTTC.

J is TRBJ2-7 and V is TRBV30; 7 bases are shared with TRBD1. V was pared by 1 base and J by 0 bases, with 0 bases of the junction left unmatched. Germline V gene sequence: CDR1 GTSNPN, CDR2 SVGIG (reference sequence). CDR3 size: 13 residues. The CDR3 is CAWSGQGSYEQYF. DNA of the CDR3: TGTGCCTGGAGTGGACAGGGCTCCTACGAGCAGTACTTC.

The sample holds one count of this clone. The chain links TRBV28 to TRBJ2-7; either TRBD1 or TRBD2 may supply D (7 bases each). This CDR3 region has 15 residues. CDR1 is MDHEN, CDR2 SYDVKM, per germline. V shed 4 bases and J shed 4 bases, with 17 bases lying between them. As DNA, the CDR3 is TGTGCCAGCAGTTCTGCAGGGGGGGGTAGGTACGAGCAGTACTTC. Residues: CASSSAGGGRYEQYF.

The chain couples TRBV11-2 to TRBJ1-2; a possible D gene is TRBD1 (5 bases). Per the germline V gene, CDR1 is SGHAT and CDR2 is FQNNGV. This CDR3 has 14 residues. V was shortened by 0 bases and J by 4 bases, with 9 bases between the two germline ends. DNA of the CDR3: TGTGCCAGCAGCTTAGAGGCAGGGCGCTATGGCTACACCTTC. Its protein product is CASSLEAGRYGYTF.

This clone was recorded only once. The chain joins TRBV28 to TRBJ2-5; D is perhaps TRBD1 (6 bases). V lost 7 bases and J lost 3, with 18 bases in between. This CDR3 contains 15 residues. Germline loops: CDR1 MDHEN, CDR2 SYDVKM. CDR3 loop: CASTSLGTKKETQYF. CDR3 coding DNA: TGTGCCAGCACCTCGCTTGGGACAAAGAAAGAGACCCAGTACTTC.

V is TRBV5-1 and J is TRBJ1-3; 8 bases match TRBD1. Germline CDR1 reads SGHRS; CDR2 reads YFSETQ. The CDR3 contains 17 residues. The junction had 10 bases not matched to a gene; V was cut back by 5 bases and J by 0 bases. The CDR3 region is CASSSGQGQFSGNTIYF. The CDR3 region has the DNA TGCGCCAGCAGTTCCGGACAGGGCCAATTCTCTGGAAACACCATATATTTT.

The chain combines TRBV6-5 with TRBJ2-2; 7 bases are shared with TRBD1. CDR1 and CDR2 (germline): MNHEY, SVGAGI. J lost 5 bases, V lost 0 bases, and 3 bases had no gene match. This CDR3 is 15 amino acids long. In nucleotides, the CDR3 is TGTGCCAGCAGTTACTCGGGACAGACAACCGGGGAGCTGTTTTTT. It translates to CASSYSGQTTGELFF.